Shown below are 6 T cell receptor beta chains from a single sample sequenced in a study of control samples from healthy donors and cancer patients. Method: immunoSEQ multiplex PCR; TCRdb's copy keeps in-frame clones and lacks some. The data hold roughly 130,000 clones, with just over 90% observed a single time. Input material: PBMCs. All receptors derive from a man in his fifties or sixties with head and neck cancer.

The genes are TRBV7-2 and TRBJ2-7; 10 nucleotides line up with TRBD2. Trimming removed 5 bases from V and 7 bases from J; junction bases left unmatched: 5. The germline CDR1 and CDR2 sequences are SGHTA and FQGNSA. The CDR3 extends over 13 amino acids. The CDR3 DNA follows: TGTGCCAGCAGCAGGAGCGGGGGGGGAGAGCAGTACTTC. Amino acid sequence: CASSRSGGGEQYF.

This chain connects TRBV2 to TRBJ1-2, with a tentative D call TRBD1 (5 bases). Germline lookup yields CDR1 SNHLY and CDR2 FYNNEI. The CDR3 is 14 residues long. Trimming pared 6 bases from V and 4 bases from J, leaving 15 bases between. The CDR3 reads CASRGDLLPYGYTF. The CDR3 coding sequence is TGTGCCAGCAGGGGGGACCTACTCCCCTATGGCTACACCTTC. Based on the CDR3 plus reference TRBV2 and TRBJ1-2, the full variable domain is EPEVTQTPSHQVTQMGQEVILRCVPISNHLYFYWYRQILGQKVEFLVSFYNNEISEKSEIFDDQFSVERPDGSNFTLKIRSTKLEDSAMYFCASRGDLLPYGYTFGSGTRLTVV.

This clone was detected only a few times. V usage is TRBV5-1 and J usage is TRBJ2-6, with D maybe TRBD1 (5 bases). This CDR3 is built from 17 residues. Germline V CDR1 and CDR2: SGHRS, YFSETQ. The ends were cut back, 1 base at V and 2 bases at J, with 13 bases in the middle. The CDR3 DNA is TGCGCCAGCAGCTTGTGGCAGGGAAATACTGGGGCCAACGTCCTGACTTTC. Translating gives CASSLWQGNTGANVLTF.

This clone was recorded once. V is TRBV24-1 and J is TRBJ2-5, with 16 bases identical to TRBD2. Trimming removed 3 bases from V and 5 bases from J; junction bases left unmatched: 5. The germline V gene encodes CDR1 KGHDR and CDR2 SFDVKD. CDR3 length: 17 residues. CDR3 nucleotides: TGTGCCACCAGTGATCCCGGGACTAGCGGGGGGGATGAGACCCAGTACTTC. It is translated as CATSDPGTSGGDETQYF.

This clone appeared a few times. This chain links TRBV6-5 with TRBJ2-2; 7 nucleotides line up with TRBD2. The V segment lost 6 bases and the J segment 4 bases; nucleotides outside the gene matches: 5. The germline gives CDR1 MNHEY, CDR2 SVGAGI. This CDR3 has 14 residues. In DNA, the CDR3 is TGTGCCAGCAGCCGGGGCGGGGGCACCGGGGAGCTGTTTTTT. Translation gives CASSRGGGTGELFF.

The CDR3 DNA is TGTGCCAGCAGCCGCCCAGGTTCCCCTGGAAACACCATATATTTT. Translating gives CASSRPGSPGNTIYF. The J gene is TRBJ1-3, the V gene TRBV7-9; D is unresolved. The CDR3 sequence is 15 residues long. The V and J ends lost 5 bases and 2 bases respectively, with 13 bases between them. CDR1 is SEHNR and CDR2 is FQNEAQ in the germline V gene (reference sequence).